One sample yielded the 14 T cell receptor beta chains listed below, sequenced in a study of shared clonotypes between healthy human individuals. CD45RO negativity and positive selection for CCR7 defined naive CD8 cells, a population that excluded terminally differentiated effector memory CD45RA+ cells. The method was immunoSEQ multiplex PCR; TCRdb's version includes in-frame clones alone and lacks a portion of them. The repertoire has about 590,000 clones, nearly 97% of them found once; the top ten carry 0.11%. Sequencing was done on a sample of naive CD8+ T cells sorted from blood. These receptors originate from a woman aged 25 to 45 in good health.

This clone was seen once. The chain recombines TRBV6-7 with TRBJ2-3; D remains ambiguous. TRBV6-7 is known as an ORF, though its function is uncertain. V gave up 2 bases and J gave up 0 bases, with 9 bases separating them. The CDR3 totals 15 residues. CDR3 sequence: CASSYPLFSTDTQYF. CDR3 bases: TGTGCCAGCAGTTACCCCCTCTTTAGCACAGATACGCAGTATTTT.

The V gene is TRBV27, the J gene TRBJ2-1; 7 bases line up with TRBD1. This CDR3 is built from 16 residues. Germline V CDR1 and CDR2: MNHEY, SMNVEV (reference sequence). Trimming cost V 2 bases and J 3 bases; bases outside gene matches: 7. The DNA for the CDR3 is TGTGCCAGCAGTTTAAACACAGGGGTTAGCTACAATGAGCAGTTCTTC. Its protein is CASSLNTGVSYNEQFF.

This clone appeared a single time. The chain is built from TRBV27 and TRBJ1-1; no clear D. Deletions cut 2 bases from V and 6 bases from J, with 13 bases between. There are 14 residues in the CDR3. Germline values: CDR1 MNHEY, CDR2 SMNVEV (reference sequence). Here the CDR3 reads CASSLVGSRAEAFF. CDR3 bases: TGTGCCAGCAGTTTAGTGGGGTCGAGGGCTGAAGCTTTCTTT.

Turning to this clone: Other nucleotide sequences from this sample produce the same CDR3. This chain uses TRBV19 with TRBJ2-1; TRBD2 agrees at 10 bases. Germline V gives CDR1 LNHDA, CDR2 SQIVND (reference sequence). V gave up 5 bases and J gave up 4 bases; unmatched junction bases: 2. This CDR3 has 14 amino acids. CDR3 residues: CASSLAGAYNEQFF. CDR3 nucleotides: TGTGCCAGTAGTCTAGCGGGAGCTTACAATGAGCAGTTCTTC.

The chain couples TRBV6-1 to TRBJ2-7, with D unclear. The CDR3 has 15 residues. Germline values: CDR1 MNHNS, CDR2 SASEGT. With 3 bases removed from V and 2 bases from J, the gap between germline ends came to 14 bases. The CDR3 DNA follows: TGTGCCAGCAGTGAGGGCCCCTCGAAGGCCTACGAGCAGTACTTC. Its protein is CASSEGPSKAYEQYF.

The chain joins TRBV12-5 to TRBJ1-2, with 8 positions matching TRBD1. CDR1 is LGHNT, CDR2 FRNRAP, per germline. This CDR3 has 15 amino acids. The junction had 5 bases not matched to a gene; V was cut back by 1 base and J by 4 bases. CDR3 in DNA: TGTGCTAGTGGTTTGGAAGGGGACAGGACCTATGGCTACACCTTC. Its translation is CASGLEGDRTYGYTF.

The chain has TRBV7-9 and TRBJ2-7; 8 positions agree with TRBD2. The CDR3 covers 17 residues. V trimming: 5 bases; J trimming: 3 bases; junction bases outside the gene matches: 15. Germline CDR1 SEHNR, CDR2 FQNEAQ (reference sequence). This chain's CDR3 is CASSPAMLSGGYYEQYF. The CDR3 DNA follows: TGTGCCAGCAGCCCCGCTATGCTAAGCGGGGGATACTACGAGCAGTACTTC.

The V gene is TRBV5-6, the J gene TRBJ2-7, with 8 bases that match TRBD1. There are 16 residues in the CDR3. J was trimmed by 0 bases and V by 5 bases; bases with no gene match: 10. Germline CDR1 and CDR2: SGHDT and YYEEEE. The CDR3 sequence is CASRSPGQENSYEQYF. The CDR3 DNA sequence: TGTGCCAGCAGGTCGCCGGGACAGGAGAACTCCTACGAGCAGTACTTC. The full variable domain, completed using reference TRBV5-6 and TRBJ2-7, is DAGVTQSPTHLIKTRGQQVTLRCSPKSGHDTVSWYQQALGQGPQFIFQYYEEEERQRGNFPDRFSGHQFPNYSSELNVNALLLGDSALYLCASRSPGQENSYEQYFGPGTRLTVT.

CDR3 residues: CASSEGGIGYEQFF. In DNA, the CDR3 is TGTGCCAGCAGTGAGGGCGGGATCGGCTATGAGCAGTTCTTC. This chain uses TRBV6-1 with TRBJ2-1, with a possible D match to TRBD2 (6 bases). V dropped 3 bases and J dropped 8 bases, with 14 bases sitting between them. Germline V gene lookup returns CDR1 MNHNS and CDR2 SASEGT. The CDR3 extends over 14 amino acids.

The chain joins TRBV5-1 to TRBJ2-3; D call uncertain. This CDR3 has 14 residues. Trimming pared 2 bases from V and 2 bases from J, leaving 9 bases between. Germline V gives CDR1 SGHRS, CDR2 YFSETQ. The CDR3: CASSFYSPTDTQYF. As DNA, the CDR3 is TGCGCCAGCAGCTTCTATTCGCCCACAGATACGCAGTATTTT. Complete variable domain (other parts from reference TRBV5-1 and TRBJ2-3): KAGVTQTPRYLIKTRGQQVTLSCSPISGHRSVSWYQQTPGQGLQFLFEYFSETQRNKGNFPGRFSGRQFSNSRSEMNVSTLELGDSALYLCASSFYSPTDTQYFGPGTRLTVL.

The chain joins TRBV18 to TRBJ2-7; D is perhaps TRBD2 (7 bases). This CDR3 is 13 amino acids long. CDR1 and CDR2 (germline): KGHSH, LQKENI. The V and J ends lost 3 bases and 6 bases respectively, with 12 bases between them. CDR3 protein: CASSPGGPGEQYF. As DNA, the CDR3 is TGTGCCAGCTCACCCGGGGGGCCGGGCGAGCAGTACTTC.

The rearrangement links TRBV28 to TRBJ2-7; D ambiguous. The V end was cut by 5 bases, the J end by 6 bases, with 17 bases between. This CDR3 contains 14 residues. The germline V gene has CDR1 MDHEN and CDR2 SYDVKM. This chain's CDR3 is CASSPMGPSREQYF. Written as DNA, the CDR3 is TGTGCCAGCAGTCCGATGGGCCCCTCTCGCGAGCAGTACTTC.

The chain has TRBV10-3 and TRBJ2-5; 10 nucleotides agree with TRBD1. The J call could be wrong; TRBJ2-7 is a better fit for the DNA end. There are 16 residues in the CDR3. CDR1 and CDR2 from the germline V gene are ENHRY and SYGVKD. The chain's CDR3 is CAISESKGQGIYEQYF. The CDR3 DNA sequence: TGTGCCATCAGTGAGTCGAAGGGACAGGGGATCTACGAGCAGTACTTC.

The V and J genes are TRBV19 and TRBJ2-5, with 13 bases that match TRBD2. The CDR3 is 16 residues long. Germline V gene data show CDR1 as LNHDA and CDR2 as SQIVND (reference sequence). The V segment lost 3 bases and the J segment 5 bases; nucleotides outside the gene matches: 6. The CDR3 DNA follows: TGTGCCAGTAGTATCCGGACTAGCGGGAGATGGGAGACCCAGTACTTC. This codes for CASSIRTSGRWETQYF.